These 17 T cell receptor beta chains originate from one sample sequenced in a study of blood T cell repertoires in COVID-19 (TCRdb year 2020). Library construction relied on the immunoSEQ multiplex PCR assay. This is the immuneACCESS table as TCRdb keeps it, with only in-frame sequences that have V and J called. A part of the clones is gone; compared with another copy, unresolved V genes explain less than half, and the rest is unexplained. The sample table records 180,000 or so clones; around nine tenths of these occur just once. The leading ten clones occupy less than 3.5% of the sample. Sequenced input: peripheral blood. The receptors originated from an older man with acute or convalescent COVID-19.

This clone was counted once. The J gene is TRBJ1-6, the V gene TRBV24-1; TRBD1 matches at 10 bases. Germline V lookup: CDR1 KGHDR, CDR2 SFDVKD. CDR3 length: 14 residues. CDR3 loop: CTRYNGQGDSPLHF. DNA of the CDR3: TGTACCAGATATAACGGACAGGGGGATTCACCCCTCCACTTT.

The V call is TRBV14, the J call TRBJ1-1, with D perhaps TRBD1 (5 bases). CDR3 length equals 17 residues. V dropped 3 bases and J dropped 3 bases, with 20 bases sitting between them. In germline, CDR1 is SGHDN, CDR2 FVKESK. CDR3 in amino acids: CASSHTPEGPPDTEAFF. The CDR3 DNA sequence: TGTGCCAGCAGCCACACTCCGGAGGGACCCCCGGACACTGAAGCTTTCTTT. Supplemented by reference TRBV14 and TRBJ1-1, the full variable domain reads EAGVTQFPSHSVIEKGQTVTLRCDPISGHDNLYWYRRVMGKEIKFLLHFVKESKQDESGMPNNRFLAERTGGTYSTLKVQPAELEDSGVYFCASSHTPEGPPDTEAFFGQGTRLTVV.

The V and J genes are TRBV3-1 (or the pseudogene TRBV3-2) and TRBJ1-4; maybe TRBD1 (6 bases). The CDR3 is 14 amino acids. Germline CDR1 is LGHDT and CDR2 is YNNKEL (reference sequence). The ends were cut back, 2 bases at V and 6 bases at J, with 10 bases in the middle. The CDR3 region has the DNA TGTGCCAGCAGCCAAAAGGGGGGGCATGAAAAACTGTTTTTT. Its protein is CASSQKGGHEKLFF.

This clone was seen a few times. This chain connects TRBV27 to TRBJ2-5; 9 bases fit TRBD2. The J segment lost 1 base and the V segment lost 5 bases, leaving 5 bases of the junction unmatched. The CDR3 contains 15 residues. Germline lookup yields CDR1 MNHEY and CDR2 SMNVEV (reference sequence). CDR3 coding DNA: TGTGCCAGCAGTACCTATAGCGGGGGCCAAGAGACCCAGTACTTC. Translating it yields CASSTYSGGQETQYF.

J is TRBJ2-3 and V is TRBV29-1; D may be TRBD1 (6 bases). The CDR3 runs to 12 residues. Germline V gene data show CDR1 as SQVTM and CDR2 as ANQGSEA. Trimming left V 0 bases short and J 5 bases short, with 6 bases between. The CDR3 region is CSVEEGGDTQYF. The DNA of the CDR3 is TGCAGCGTTGAAGAAGGGGGAGATACGCAGTATTTT.

This clone showed up just once. The V call is TRBV18, the J call TRBJ1-1, with D perhaps TRBD1 (5 bases). With 1 base removed from V and 3 bases from J, the gap between germline ends came to 9 bases. Germline CDR1 KGHSH, CDR2 LQKENI. The CDR3 spans 14 residues. Here the CDR3 DNA reads TGTGCCAGCTCACCACTAGGCAGGGACACTGAAGCTTTCTTT. It specifies CASSPLGRDTEAFF.

The chain couples TRBV29-1 to TRBJ2-1, with 12 nucleotides matching TRBD2. Per the germline V gene, CDR1 is SQVTM and CDR2 is ANQGSEA. The CDR3 contains 15 residues. Trimming cost V 3 bases and J 0 bases; bases outside gene matches: 0. The CDR3 reads CSVEGLAGSYNEQFF. The CDR3 DNA follows: TGCAGCGTTGAGGGACTAGCGGGCTCCTACAATGAGCAGTTCTTC.

V and J are TRBV30 and TRBJ1-6; 9 nucleotides line up with TRBD1. Per the germline V gene, CDR1 is GTSNPN and CDR2 is SVGIG (reference sequence). There are 15 residues in the CDR3. V was clipped by 5 bases and J by 9 bases; unmatched bases: 11. CDR3 amino acids: CAWQIPGTGTSPLHF. CDR3 nucleotide sequence: TGTGCCTGGCAGATTCCCGGGACAGGGACTTCACCCCTCCACTTT.

A single count supports this clone. The chain has TRBV27 and TRBJ2-7; tentatively, D is TRBD1 (6 bases). The germline V and J ends were trimmed by 5 bases and 6 bases, with 17 bases remaining between them. Germline values: CDR1 MNHEY, CDR2 SMNVEV (reference sequence). This CDR3 is 14 amino acids long. CDR3 DNA sequence: TGTGCCAGCAGTGACAGGATCCTTGCCAGCGAGCAGTACTTC. Translation: CASSDRILASEQYF.

The chain uses TRBV3-1 (or the pseudogene TRBV3-2) and TRBJ2-7, with 9 positions matching TRBD1. The CDR3 runs to 15 residues. Germline assignment: CDR1 LGHDT and CDR2 YNNKEL (reference sequence). The ends lost 1 base at V and 2 bases at J; junction bases unmatched: 3. The CDR3 DNA is TGTGCCAGCAGCCAAGCCAACAGGGGGCCCTACGAGCAGTACTTC. This encodes CASSQANRGPYEQYF.

This chain connects TRBV5-4 to TRBJ2-5, with 8 bases identical to TRBD1. Germline-derived CDR1 and CDR2 are SGHNT and YYREEE (reference sequence). The CDR3 contains 15 residues. The ends lost 4 bases at V and 7 bases at J; junction bases unmatched: 12. The CDR3: CASSETGTGRATQYF. The CDR3 DNA reads as TGTGCCAGCAGCGAAACCGGGACAGGACGAGCGACCCAGTACTTC. The entire variable domain, with the rest obtained from reference TRBV5-4 and TRBJ2-5, is as follows: ETGVTQSPTHLIKTRGQQVTLRCSSQSGHNTVSWYQQALGQGPQFIFQYYREEENGRGNFPPRFSGLQFPNYSSELNVNALELDDSALYLCASSETGTGRATQYFGPGTRLLVL.

The chain carries TRBV19 and TRBJ1-6, with D hard to call. Per germline, CDR1 LNHDA and CDR2 SQIVND (reference sequence). Trimming removed 3 bases from V and 7 bases from J, with 10 bases in between. The CDR3 length is 14 residues. CDR3 sequence: CASSISVPNSPLHF. CDR3 nucleotides: TGTGCCAGTAGTATTTCAGTTCCAAATTCACCCCTCCACTTT.

This clone was detected once. V and J are TRBV6-5 and TRBJ1-6; 7 bases fit TRBD1. The germline CDR1 and CDR2 sequences are MNHEY and SVGAGI. V lost 2 bases and J lost 8; bases outside the gene matches: 6. The CDR3 is 15 amino acids. The CDR3 bases are TGTGCCAGCAGTTACACTTGGGACAGCGATTCACCCCTCCACTTT. It specifies CASSYTWDSDSPLHF.

The rearrangement joins TRBV15 to TRBJ1-1, with a tentative D call TRBD1 (5 bases). The CDR3 is made up of 15 amino acids. Deletions cut 0 bases from V and 8 bases from J, with 16 bases between. Germline V gene lookup returns CDR1 LNHNV and CDR2 YYDKDF (reference sequence). The CDR3 region is CATSRESFGRAEAFF. CDR3 nucleotides: TGTGCCACCAGCAGAGAAAGTTTCGGCAGGGCGGAAGCTTTCTTT.

This clone was picked up a small number of times. V is TRBV30 and J is TRBJ1-1, with 7 positions matching TRBD1. The CDR3 runs 13 residues. In germline, CDR1 is GTSNPN, CDR2 SVGIG (reference sequence). J gave up 2 bases and V 5 bases, and 5 bases lay outside the gene matches. The CDR3 region has the DNA TGTGCCTGGGGAACAGGGGCCAACACTGAAGCTTTCTTT. Its translation: CAWGTGANTEAFF.

This chain uses TRBV18 with TRBJ1-4; 7 nucleotides line up with TRBD1. This CDR3 has 13 amino acids. Trimming removed 3 bases from V and 16 bases from J; junction bases left unmatched: 11. CDR1 and CDR2 (germline): KGHSH, LQKENI. The CDR3 region has the DNA TGTGCCAGCTCACCTGAGAGGGACAGTGAAGCGTTTTTT. Protein: CASSPERDSEAFF.

The V and J genes are TRBV28 and TRBJ2-2, with 8 bases lining up with TRBD2. The CDR3 runs to 15 residues. V lost 3 bases and J lost 6; bases outside the gene matches: 6. From germline, CDR1 is MDHEN and CDR2 SYDVKM. The CDR3 sequence: CASSFLGGVPGELFF. CDR3 DNA: TGTGCCAGCAGTTTTCTCGGGGGGGTGCCCGGGGAGCTGTTTTTT. Full variable domain (remainder filled in from reference TRBV28 and TRBJ2-2): DVKVTQSSRYLVKRTGEKVFLECVQDMDHENMFWYRQDPGLGLRLIYFSYDVKMKEKGDIPEGYSVSREKKERFSLILESASTNQTSMYLCASSFLGGVPGELFFGEGSRLTVL.